The rows below give T cell receptor beta chains drawn from one sample of a study of neurological immune-mediated disorders. TCRdb ran MiXCR on the 5' RACE reads and lists one entry per CDR3 protein. The data contain more than 75,000 distinct CDR3 sequences, 10% of them singletons. The specimen sequenced was PBMCs. The receptors originated from a man in his forties in good health. The CDR3 runs from the conserved cysteine through the conserved F or W. The D gene is left open where the match is weak. Not every row has a clone size; where given, it reads once, few, many or a size class.

cdr3_aa: CASSQTTGLGPRQYF
cdr3_nt: TGCGCCAGCAGCCAAACGACAGGGTTGGGGCCGCGGCAGTACTTC
d_call: TRBD1
clone_size: many
v_call: TRBV5-1
j_call: TRBJ2-7

cdr3_aa: CASSPPQSESSTDTQYF
cdr3_nt: TGTGCCAGCAGCCCCCCGCAGTCGGAGTCTAGCACAGATACGCAGTATTTT
d_call: .
clone_size: many
v_call: TRBV7-9
j_call: TRBJ2-3

cdr3_aa: CASSQVTSGGAGELFF
cdr3_nt: TGTGCCAGCAGCCAAGTAACCAGCGGGGGGGCCGGGGAGCTGTTTTTT
d_call: TRBD2
clone_size: many
v_call: TRBV3-1
j_call: TRBJ2-2

cdr3_aa: CASSLKSRTAGGPGEQFF
cdr3_nt: TGTGCCAGCAGCTTAAAGAGTCGGACGGCGGGGGGGCCAGGTGAGCAGTTCTTC
d_call: TRBD2
clone_size: many
v_call: TRBV7-3
j_call: TRBJ2-1

cdr3_aa: CASHIYNEQFF
cdr3_nt: TGTGCCAGCCATATTTACAATGAGCAGTTCTTC
d_call: .
clone_size: few
v_call: TRBV2
j_call: TRBJ2-1

cdr3_aa: CASSLDFGLSNEKLFF
cdr3_nt: TGTGCCAGCAGCTTAGATTTCGGGTTATCTAATGAAAAACTGTTTTTT
d_call: .
clone_size: many
v_call: TRBV11-2
j_call: TRBJ1-4

cdr3_aa: CASSTVSQNRQPQHF
cdr3_nt: TGTGCCAGCAGTACGGTCAGCCAAAATCGTCAGCCCCAGCATTTT
d_call: .
clone_size: many
v_call: TRBV6-2/TRBV6-3
j_call: TRBJ1-5

cdr3_aa: CASSFTSGGIYNEQFF
cdr3_nt: TGTGCCAGCAGCTTCACTAGCGGGGGGATTTACAATGAGCAGTTCTTC
d_call: TRBD2
clone_size: few
v_call: TRBV7-6
j_call: TRBJ2-1

cdr3_aa: CSALRGVLNTEAFF
cdr3_nt: TGCAGTGCTCTAAGGGGGGTCTTGAACACTGAAGCTTTCTTT
d_call: .
clone_size: many
v_call: TRBV20-1
j_call: TRBJ1-1

cdr3_aa: CSARDRAGGEAYNEQFF
cdr3_nt: TGCAGTGCTAGAGATCGGGCGGGAGGGGAGGCCTACAATGAGCAGTTCTTC
d_call: TRBD2
clone_size: many
v_call: TRBV20-1
j_call: TRBJ2-1

cdr3_aa: CASTLRGTEAFF
cdr3_nt: TGTGCCAGCACCTTAAGGGGCACTGAAGCTTTCTTT
d_call: .
clone_size: many
v_call: TRBV12-3/TRBV12-4
j_call: TRBJ1-1

cdr3_aa: CASSYLRPAGASATNEKLFF
cdr3_nt: TGTGCCAGCAGTTACCTTCGACCCGCCGGGGCAAGTGCAACTAATGAAAAACTGTTTTTT
d_call: .
clone_size: .
v_call: TRBV6-2/TRBV6-3
j_call: TRBJ1-4

cdr3_aa: CASTAVTPGGGEQFF
cdr3_nt: TGTGCCAGCACTGCGGTAACCCCTGGCGGGGGTGAGCAGTTCTTC
d_call: TRBD2
clone_size: many
v_call: TRBV28
j_call: TRBJ2-1

cdr3_aa: CATRSPGASQRYGYTF
cdr3_nt: TGTGCCACCAGGAGCCCAGGGGCCTCGCAGCGGTATGGCTACACCTTC
d_call: .
clone_size: many
v_call: TRBV15
j_call: TRBJ1-2

cdr3_aa: CASSRDTGLAYNEQFF
cdr3_nt: TGTGCCAGCAGCCGGGATACAGGACTAGCCTACAATGAGCAGTTCTTC
d_call: TRBD2
clone_size: many
v_call: TRBV3-1
j_call: TRBJ2-1

cdr3_aa: CSARKELEQFF
cdr3_nt: TGCAGTGCTAGGAAGGAATTGGAGCAGTTCTTC
d_call: .
clone_size: many
v_call: TRBV20-1
j_call: TRBJ2-1

cdr3_aa: CASSGGDVYYGYTF
cdr3_nt: TGTGCCAGCAGTGGGGGAGACGTCTACTATGGCTACACCTTC
d_call: .
clone_size: many
v_call: TRBV6-1
j_call: TRBJ1-2

cdr3_aa: CASSEQNTEAFF
cdr3_nt: TGTGCCAGCAGTGAACAAAACACTGAAGCTTTCTTT
d_call: .
clone_size: few
v_call: TRBV25-1
j_call: TRBJ1-1

cdr3_aa: CASNGGAAGANVLTF
cdr3_nt: TGTGCCAGCAACGGGGGCGCAGCTGGGGCCAACGTCCTGACTTTC
d_call: .
clone_size: many
v_call: TRBV28
j_call: TRBJ2-6

cdr3_aa: CASSRETGRSTYGYTF
cdr3_nt: TGCGCCAGCAGCAGGGAGACAGGGCGATCCACCTATGGCTACACCTTC
d_call: TRBD1
clone_size: few
v_call: TRBV5-1
j_call: TRBJ1-2

cdr3_aa: CASRAGWFTGELFF
cdr3_nt: TGTGCCAGCAGAGCAGGGTGGTTCACCGGGGAGCTGTTTTTT
d_call: .
clone_size: few
v_call: TRBV2
j_call: TRBJ2-2

cdr3_aa: CASSSGLAGGLVSSRETQYF
cdr3_nt: TGCGCCAGCAGCTCGGGACTAGCGGGGGGCCTGGTGTCTTCGAGAGAGACCCAGTACTTC
d_call: TRBD2
clone_size: many
v_call: TRBV5-1
j_call: TRBJ2-5

cdr3_aa: CASSPGLAGGNTGELFF
cdr3_nt: TGCGCCAGCAGCCCGGGACTAGCGGGGGGAAACACCGGGGAGCTGTTTTTT
d_call: TRBD2
clone_size: many
v_call: TRBV5-1
j_call: TRBJ2-2

cdr3_aa: CASSPDGHEQYF
cdr3_nt: TGTGCCAGCAGCCCCGACGGGCACGAGCAGTACTTC
d_call: .
clone_size: many
v_call: TRBV7-2
j_call: TRBJ2-7

cdr3_aa: CASSLARAYEQYF
cdr3_nt: TGTGCCAGCAGCTTAGCTAGAGCCTACGAGCAGTACTTC
d_call: .
clone_size: many
v_call: TRBV7-9
j_call: TRBJ2-7

cdr3_aa: CASSPLAVASVQRVQTQYF
cdr3_nt: TGTGCCAGCAGCCCACTAGCGGTTGCATCTGTGCAGCGGGTGCAGACCCAGTACTTC
d_call: TRBD2
clone_size: many
v_call: TRBV5-6
j_call: TRBJ2-5

cdr3_aa: CASNQRESITGELFF
cdr3_nt: TGTGCCAGCAATCAAAGGGAAAGTATAACCGGGGAGCTGTTTTTT
d_call: .
clone_size: many
v_call: TRBV6-2/TRBV6-3
j_call: TRBJ2-2

cdr3_aa: CASGSDGGQANEQFF
cdr3_nt: TGTGCTAGTGGTTCAGACGGAGGCCAGGCCAATGAGCAGTTCTTC
d_call: .
clone_size: many
v_call: TRBV12-5
j_call: TRBJ2-1

cdr3_aa: CASSYRRLTEAFF
cdr3_nt: TGTGCCAGCAGTTACCGACGGTTAACTGAAGCTTTCTTT
d_call: .
clone_size: many
v_call: TRBV6-5
j_call: TRBJ1-1

cdr3_aa: CSADRLNTGELFF
cdr3_nt: TGCAGCGCGGACAGGCTGAACACCGGGGAGCTGTTTTTT
d_call: TRBD1
clone_size: .
v_call: TRBV29-1
j_call: TRBJ2-2

cdr3_aa: CASSLGRGNYGYTF
cdr3_nt: TGTGCCAGCAGCTTGGGTCGGGGGAACTATGGCTACACCTTC
d_call: .
clone_size: many
v_call: TRBV7-2
j_call: TRBJ1-2

cdr3_aa: CASSSSGRLTDTQYF
cdr3_nt: TGTGCCAGCAGCTCGTCAGGGAGGTTAACTGATACGCAGTATTTT
d_call: .
clone_size: many
v_call: TRBV7-3
j_call: TRBJ2-3

cdr3_aa: CASSLKPYSYEQYF
cdr3_nt: TGTGCCAGCAGCTTGAAACCTTACTCCTACGAGCAGTACTTC
d_call: .
clone_size: many
v_call: TRBV5-6
j_call: TRBJ2-7

cdr3_aa: CASSSPGQHTDTQYF
cdr3_nt: TGCGCCAGCAGCTCACCGGGACAGCACACAGATACGCAGTATTTT
d_call: TRBD1
clone_size: many
v_call: TRBV5-1
j_call: TRBJ2-3

cdr3_aa: CASTLGGTQYF
cdr3_nt: TGTGCCAGCACCCTGGGGGGGACCCAGTACTTC
d_call: .
clone_size: many
v_call: TRBV5-6
j_call: TRBJ2-5

cdr3_aa: CASSTVGEARQYF
cdr3_nt: TGTGCCAGCAGCACCGTCGGCGAAGCTCGGCAGTACTTC
d_call: .
clone_size: many
v_call: TRBV28
j_call: TRBJ2-7

cdr3_aa: CASSEEDINEQFF
cdr3_nt: TGCGCCAGCAGTGAGGAAGATATCAATGAGCAGTTCTTC
d_call: .
clone_size: few
v_call: TRBV10-2
j_call: TRBJ2-1

cdr3_aa: CASSFGYGGQTHEQYF
cdr3_nt: TGTGCCAGCAGTTTCGGTTATGGGGGTCAGACCCACGAGCAGTACTTC
d_call: .
clone_size: .
v_call: TRBV28
j_call: TRBJ2-7

cdr3_aa: CAIPGRTSGELFF
cdr3_nt: TGTGCCATCCCGGGGCGGACTTCTGGGGAGCTGTTTTTT
d_call: .
clone_size: .
v_call: TRBV6-5
j_call: TRBJ2-2

cdr3_aa: CASSNGETQYF
cdr3_nt: TGTGCCAGCAGCAATGGAGAGACCCAGTACTTC
d_call: .
clone_size: few
v_call: TRBV21-1
j_call: TRBJ2-5